A single sample gave rise to the 16 T cell receptor beta chains below, sequenced in a study of T cell changes during pregnancy in multiple sclerosis. Clones were read by immunoSEQ multiplex PCR, and TCRdb kept only the in-frame ones, dropping some. The sample shows about 46,000 clones, about 92% of them seen only once. The specimen comprised peripheral blood, sampled in the third trimester of pregnancy. The receptor set was obtained from a female donor with multiple sclerosis, enrolled in a pregnancy study.

As to this clone: The germline gene is not matched at one end of the junction; a read error may be the cause. The chain has TRBV13 and TRBJ2-5, with 8 positions matching TRBD1. The germline gives CDR1 PRHDT, CDR2 FYEKMQ (reference sequence). The CDR3 extends over 13 amino acids. This chain's CDR3 is CASSLDRAAGWDF. CDR3 DNA sequence: TGTGCCAGCAGCTTGGACAGGGCAGCGGGTTGGGACTTC.

The chain employs TRBV4-3 and TRBJ2-3, with D possibly TRBD1 on 6 matching bases. The V gene's germline CDR1 is LGHNA and CDR2 YSLEER. There are 17 residues in the CDR3. V was trimmed by 3 bases and J by 4 bases, leaving 20 bases between them. As DNA, the CDR3 is TGCGCCAGCAGCCAGGGTGGTCCGCAGGGGCGACCAGATACGCAGTATTTT. Its translation: CASSQGGPQGRPDTQYF.

The chain joins TRBV5-6 to TRBJ2-7; TRBD1 agrees at 7 bases. The CDR3 sequence is 13 residues long. V shed 2 bases and J 3 bases; nucleotides not matched to a gene: 2. The germline V gene has CDR1 SGHDT and CDR2 YYEEEE. This chain's CDR3 is CASSFWTGYEQYF. The CDR3 DNA reads TGTGCCAGCAGCTTTTGGACAGGCTACGAGCAGTACTTC.

The chain carries TRBV18 and TRBJ2-4; D remains ambiguous. Deletions cut 3 bases from V and 0 bases from J, with 9 bases between. Germline CDR1 and CDR2: KGHSH and LQKENI. The CDR3 contains 15 residues. The CDR3: CASSPREVAKNIQYF. In DNA, the CDR3 is TGTGCCAGCTCACCGCGAGAAGTAGCCAAAAACATTCAGTACTTC. The full variable domain, rest sourced from reference TRBV18 and TRBJ2-4, is NAGVMQNPRHLVRRRGQEARLRCSPMKGHSHVYWYRQLPEEGLKFMVYLQKENIIDESGMPKERFSAEFPKEGPSILRIQQVVRGDSAAYFCASSPREVAKNIQYFGAGTRLSVL.

The chain employs TRBV7-6 and TRBJ2-2, with D perhaps TRBD2 (5 bases). V was shortened by 6 bases and J by 6 bases, with 11 bases between the two germline ends. CDR1 is SGHVS, CDR2 FNYEAQ, per germline. The CDR3 length is 13 residues. CDR3 DNA sequence: TGTGCCAGCAGACCTAGCTACCCCGGGGAGCTGTTTTTT. Translated, it gives CASRPSYPGELFF.

This clone was counted once. The chain combines TRBV19 with TRBJ1-2; perhaps TRBD1 as D (5 bases). Per the germline V gene, CDR1 is LNHDA and CDR2 is SQIVND (reference sequence). The V gene lost 1 base and the J gene lost 2 bases, with 8 bases spanning the gap. The CDR3 is 14 amino acids. The CDR3 DNA is TGTGCCAGTAGTATAGGACAGTTCAACTATGGCTACACCTTC. It yields the protein CASSIGQFNYGYTF.

V usage is TRBV9 and J usage is TRBJ2-4; D perhaps matches TRBD2 (6 bases). CDR3 size: 17 residues. Trimming cost V 0 bases and J 2 bases, with 15 bases left between them. Germline CDR1 SGDLS, CDR2 YYNGEE. CDR3 protein: CASSVGGDAGPKNIQYF. The CDR3 DNA reads TGTGCCAGCAGCGTAGGGGGGGACGCCGGGCCCAAAAACATTCAGTACTTC.

This chain links TRBV10-3 with TRBJ2-2; 12 bases fit TRBD2. With 6 bases clipped from V and 7 bases from J, the junction kept 12 bases outside the gene matches. The CDR3 runs 17 residues. The germline CDR1 and CDR2 sequences are ENHRY and SYGVKD. The CDR3 DNA follows: TGTGCCATCAGACAGACTAGCGGGAGTCAATCGGTCGGGGAGCTGTTTTTT. Its translation is CAIRQTSGSQSVGELFF.

The V and J genes are TRBV7-6 and TRBJ2-3; TRBD1 matches 9 bases. Looked up from germline, CDR1 is SGHVS and CDR2 is FNYEAQ. With 0 bases clipped from V and 7 bases from J, the junction kept 2 bases outside the gene matches. The CDR3 has 14 amino acids. CDR3 DNA: TGTGCCAGCAGCTTAGCCGGGACAGGGAATACGCAGTATTTT. This encodes CASSLAGTGNTQYF.

This clone has just one count. The J gene is TRBJ2-1, the V gene TRBV29-1, with 11 nucleotides matching TRBD2. The CDR3 totals 15 residues. The ends lost 4 bases at V and 4 bases at J; junction bases unmatched: 6. Germline V gene lookup returns CDR1 SQVTM and CDR2 ANQGSEA. CDR3 sequence reads: CSVGASGRLYNEQFF. The CDR3 DNA reads as TGCAGCGTTGGGGCTAGCGGGAGGCTTTACAATGAGCAGTTCTTC.

V and J are TRBV27 and TRBJ2-1; a possible D gene is TRBD1 (5 bases). The V gene lost 7 bases and the J gene lost 7 bases, with 17 bases spanning the gap. Germline V gene data show CDR1 as MNHEY and CDR2 as SMNVEV (reference sequence). The CDR3 covers 14 residues. The CDR3 region has the DNA TGTGCCAGCAAACCAGGGCGAGTCCGAAATGAGCAGTTCTTC. This translates into CASKPGRVRNEQFF.

The chain carries TRBV28 and TRBJ2-3, with 10 bases aligning to TRBD2. Per germline, CDR1 MDHEN and CDR2 SYDVKM. The CDR3 spans 15 residues. The V and J ends lost 6 bases and 5 bases, in that order; junction bases with no gene match: 8. The CDR3 region has the DNA TGTGCCAGCAGGTCAAGCGGGAGGGCCCTAGATACGCAGTATTTT. As protein: CASRSSGRALDTQYF.

The chain uses TRBV19 and TRBJ1-2; 10 bases are a match to TRBD1. This CDR3 is 16 amino acids long. V lost 4 bases and J lost 8; bases outside the gene matches: 13. CDR1 is LNHDA and CDR2 is SQIVND in the germline V gene (reference sequence). CDR3 loop: CASSRYDRGPSYGYTF. In DNA, the CDR3 is TGTGCCAGTAGTAGATACGACAGGGGGCCCAGCTACGGCTACACCTTC.

This clone was detected a few times. The chain has TRBV10-3 and TRBJ2-7, with TRBD1 identical over 9 bases. Per germline, CDR1 ENHRY and CDR2 SYGVKD. This CDR3 is built from 12 residues. Losses at the gene ends were 11 bases for V and 5 bases for J; bases not matched to a gene: 7. The CDR3 DNA follows: TGTGCCGCAGGACAGGGGATTCACGAGCAGTACTTC. Protein: CAAGQGIHEQYF.

The table lists this clone with a count of one. The chain employs TRBV7-8 and TRBJ2-5; no firm D call. This CDR3 has 17 residues. V dropped 1 base and J dropped 1 base, with 16 bases sitting between them. Germline V gives CDR1 SGHVS, CDR2 FQNEAQ. CDR3 in DNA: TGTGCCAGCAGCTTAGTATCGAGCGCGCCGAGCCAAGAGACCCAGTACTTC. This codes for CASSLVSSAPSQETQYF.

The gene calls are TRBV7-6 and TRBJ1-2, with D perhaps matching TRBD1 (5 bases). CDR3 length equals 13 residues. Germline lookup yields CDR1 SGHVS and CDR2 FNYEAQ. The ends were cut back, 5 bases at V and 3 bases at J, with 10 bases in the middle. CDR3 region: CASSPDTYYGYTF. CDR3 DNA: TGTGCCAGCAGCCCGGACACATACTATGGCTACACCTTC. Full variable domain (outside the CDR3, taken from reference TRBV7-6 and TRBJ1-2): GAGVSQSPRYKVTKRGQDVALRCDPISGHVSLYWYRQALGQGPEFLTYFNYEAQQDKSGLPNDRFSAERPEGSISTLTIQRTEQRDSAMYRCASSPDTYYGYTFGSGTRLTVV.